The 29 T cell receptor beta chains presented below share a single source sample, sequenced in a study of identical twins. Each CDR3 protein is one row after TCRdb ran MiXCR on the 5' RACE reads. This sample carries approximately 630,000 distinct CDR3 sequences, 7.1% of them seen once, and the ten largest clones take roughly 1.5%. Separately, the same data were catalogued under a study of yellow fever vaccine responses in identical twins.

The sequenced sample consisted of PBMCs. All receptors come from a woman between 18 and 29 years old in good health.

With respect to this clonotype: At one end the junction does not follow the germline gene, possibly because of a read error. This chain joins TRBV2 and TRBJ2-1, with 13 bases aligning to TRBD2. Germline V gives CDR1 SNHLY, CDR2 FYNNEI. This CDR3 contains 13 residues. For the CDR3, the DNA is TGTGCCAGCAGTGATGGACTAGCGGGAGTTTGGTCCTTC. Its translation: CASSDGLAGVWSF.

Details on this clonotype: Being one base from a much bigger clone, this may be a read error. The J gene is TRBJ2-1, the V gene TRBV20-1; 9 bases map to TRBD2. The CDR3 spans 15 residues. Germline CDR1 DFQATT, CDR2 SNEGSKA (reference sequence). CDR3 region: CSARVVGLAYNGQFF. CDR3 nucleotide sequence: TGCAGTGCTAGAGTGGTAGGACTAGCGTACAATGGGCAGTTCTTC.

This clonotype was counted between two and nine times. The chain couples TRBV2 to TRBJ1-5, with a tentative D call TRBD1 (6 bases). Germline CDR1 reads SNHLY; CDR2 reads FYNNEI. The CDR3 spans 13 residues. V gave up 8 bases and J gave up 6 bases, with 14 bases separating them. CDR3 nucleotide sequence: TGTGCCAGCGCGGAGGGGGGGGTTCAGCCCCAGCATTTT. As protein: CASAEGGVQPQHF.

Ten or more counts support this clonotype. V is TRBV12-3 or TRBV12-4 and J is TRBJ1-5; D remains unclear. There are 13 residues in the CDR3. V lost 6 bases and J 2 bases, leaving 8 bases between the germline ends. CDR3 residues: CASRVAGNQPQHF. The CDR3 DNA follows: TGTGCCAGCAGGGTGGCGGGCAATCAGCCCCAGCATTTT.

This clonotype was found many times. V is TRBV6-5 and J is TRBJ2-1; 11 nucleotides match TRBD2. Germline assignment: CDR1 MNHEY and CDR2 SVGAGI. With 2 bases clipped from V and 2 bases from J, the junction kept 2 bases outside the gene matches. The CDR3 length is 16 residues. The DNA of the CDR3 is TGTGCCAGCAGTTACAGGGGACTAGCGGCCTACAATGAGCAGTTCTTC. Protein: CASSYRGLAAYNEQFF.

This clonotype was counted only a few times. The rearrangement joins TRBV12-3 or TRBV12-4 to TRBJ2-1; 11 nucleotides match TRBD1. This CDR3 is built from 14 residues. V lost 3 bases to trimming and J lost 6 bases; unmatched junction nucleotides: 1. CDR3 region: CASSFGQGANEQFF. The CDR3 nucleotides are TGTGCCAGCAGTTTTGGACAGGGGGCCAATGAGCAGTTCTTC.

A word on this clonotype: Here the CDR3 omits its conserved ending phenylalanine or tryptophan, so a read error is the likely source. The chain joins TRBV5-1 to TRBJ2-1; perhaps D is TRBD1 or TRBD2 (5 bases each). Trimming took off 0 bases at V and 6 bases at J, with 10 bases between the two ends. The CDR3 covers 14 residues. Germline CDR1 reads SGHRS; CDR2 reads YFSETQ. The CDR3, as DNA: TGCGCCAGCAGCTTGGTAAGAGGGGCCAATGAGCAGTTCCTC. Encoded protein: CASSLVRGANEQFL.

Note on this clonotype: A much larger clone lies a single base off, so this may be a read error. The genes are TRBV3-1 and TRBJ2-5; D is unclear. CDR1 is LGHDT and CDR2 is YNNKEL in the germline V gene (reference sequence). CDR3 length: 15 residues. CDR3 coding DNA: TGTGCCTGCAGCGCCTATTATGGACCCCAGGAGACCCAGTACTTC. Its protein is CACSAYYGPQETQYF.

The CDR3 DNA sequence: TGCGCCAGCAGCTTGAAACCTAATGAGCAGTTCTTC. Protein: CASSLKPNEQFF. The rearrangement uses TRBV5-1 and TRBJ2-1; D call uncertain. CDR3 length: 12 amino acids. Germline assignment: CDR1 SGHRS and CDR2 YFSETQ. V was shortened by 1 base and J by 7 bases, with 6 bases between the two germline ends.

This clonotype was seen more than once but under ten times. The chain recombines TRBV11-3 with TRBJ2-1; no firm D call. Trimming pared 4 bases from V and 2 bases from J, leaving 9 bases between. The CDR3 spans 14 residues. The germline V gene encodes CDR1 SGHNT and CDR2 YENEEA. The CDR3 region is CASSWVGTYNEQFF. CDR3 coding DNA: TGTGCCAGCAGCTGGGTAGGGACCTACAATGAGCAGTTCTTC.

There are a few counts of this clonotype. V and J are TRBV24-1 and TRBJ2-2; 7 bases fit TRBD2. The CDR3 length is 16 residues. CDR1 and CDR2 (germline): KGHDR, SFDVKD. Germline trimming cut 4 bases from V and 5 bases from J; bases unmatched to any gene: 9. CDR3 DNA: TGTGCCACCAGTGACACTAGCGCGAGAACGACCGGGGAGCTGTTTTTT. Amino acids: CATSDTSARTTGELFF.

The CDR3 is CASSPQSGQGSWTEAFF. The DNA of the CDR3 is TGTGCCAGCAGTCCCCAGTCGGGACAGGGCTCATGGACTGAAGCTTTCTTT. The chain employs TRBV28 and TRBJ1-1; 9 bases are shared with TRBD1. With 5 bases clipped from V and 5 bases from J, the junction kept 15 bases outside the gene matches. The length of the CDR3 is 17 residues. Germline lookup yields CDR1 MDHEN and CDR2 SYDVKM.

This clonotype was detected ten times or more. The chain has TRBV5-1 and TRBJ1-1, with D unclear. This CDR3 contains 13 residues. Trimming removed 1 base from V and 6 bases from J, with 10 bases in between. Germline-derived CDR1 and CDR2 are SGHRS and YFSETQ. The CDR3 sequence is CASSLSLIAEAFF. The CDR3 DNA sequence: TGCGCCAGCAGCTTGTCCCTAATTGCTGAAGCTTTCTTT.

This clonotype was picked up a small number of times. The rearrangement links TRBV12-3 or TRBV12-4 to TRBJ2-3; the match to TRBD2 covers 10 bases. The CDR3 totals 14 residues. Trimming removed 3 bases from V and 7 bases from J; junction bases left unmatched: 4. The CDR3 DNA is TGTGCCAGCAGTTTGACTAGCGGGCGGAATACGCAGTATTTT. It translates to CASSLTSGRNTQYF.

This clonotype was seen ten or more times. The chain links TRBV5-1 to TRBJ1-1; unclear D gene. Germline V gene sequence: CDR1 SGHRS, CDR2 YFSETQ. The CDR3 has 14 residues. V gave up 0 bases and J gave up 1 base, with 7 bases separating them. CDR3 sequence (DNA): TGCGCCAGCAGCTTGGGGGTTGGGAACACTGAAGCTTTCTTT. Protein product: CASSLGVGNTEAFF.

The rearrangement links TRBV10-3 to TRBJ2-1; 13 bases are a match to TRBD2. V shed 2 bases, J shed 5 bases, and the junction held 6 bases outside the gene matches. CDR3 length: 17 amino acids. CDR1 and CDR2 (germline): ENHRY, SYGVKD. As DNA, the CDR3 is TGTGCCATCAGTGAGCACCTAGGACTAGCGGGAGACAATGAGCAGTTCTTC. Translating it yields CAISEHLGLAGDNEQFF.

The CDR3 bases are TGTGCCAGCTCACTCCTGGACCGGCCTTTAGAGCAGTACGTC. This translates into CASSLLDRPLEQYV. The chain combines TRBV18 with TRBJ2-7; D is undetermined. Germline V gene lookup returns CDR1 KGHSH and CDR2 LQKENI. V gave up 4 bases and J gave up 7 bases, with 17 bases separating them. The length of the CDR3 is 14 residues.

This clonotype was seen many times. V is TRBV5-1 and J is TRBJ1-1; 7 bases are a match to TRBD1. Germline V gene lookup returns CDR1 SGHRS and CDR2 YFSETQ. The CDR3 length is 15 residues. V shed 4 bases, J shed 3 bases, and the junction held 9 bases outside the gene matches. The CDR3 DNA reads as TGCGCCAGCAGCGGGGGACAGCCGGGGGACACTGAAGCTTTCTTT. The encoded protein is CASSGGQPGDTEAFF. Looking up the rest from reference TRBV5-1 and TRBJ1-1 gives the full variable domain: KAGVTQTPRYLIKTRGQQVTLSCSPISGHRSVSWYQQTPGQGLQFLFEYFSETQRNKGNFPGRFSGRQFSNSRSEMNVSTLELGDSALYLCASSGGQPGDTEAFFGQGTRLTVV.

The rearrangement uses TRBV7-8 and TRBJ1-5; TRBD1 aligns across 10 bases. This CDR3 contains 19 residues. CDR1 is SGHVS, CDR2 FQNEAQ, per germline. J gave up 0 bases and V 5 bases, and 13 bases lay outside the gene matches. CDR3 nucleotide sequence: TGTGCCAGCAGCGGGTTTCCGACAGGGGGCGAGGATAGCAATCAGCCCCAGCATTTT. The encoded protein is CASSGFPTGGEDSNQPQHF.

This clonotype has more than one count but fewer than ten. CDR3 amino acids: CASSSDRGLFAEAFF. CDR3 nucleotides: TGTGCCAGCAGCTCAGACAGGGGGCTTTTCGCTGAAGCTTTCTTT. V is TRBV7-9 and J is TRBJ1-1; TRBD1 aligns across 10 bases. This CDR3 spans 15 amino acids. Losses at the gene ends were 4 bases for V and 6 bases for J; bases not matched to a gene: 8. Germline CDR1 SEHNR, CDR2 FQNEAQ (reference sequence).

Here the CDR3 DNA reads TGCGCCAGCAGCCAAGGAGTATACGGGGGACGGGGAGAGACCCAGTACTTC. Its translation: CASSQGVYGGRGETQYF. This chain connects TRBV4-1 to TRBJ2-5, with D possibly matching TRBD2 (6 bases). Trimming stripped 1 base from V and 4 bases from J, with 19 bases between. Germline loops: CDR1 MGHRA, CDR2 YSYEKL. This CDR3 has 17 residues.

This clonotype was observed at least ten times. The V and J genes are TRBV11-2 and TRBJ2-3, with 9 bases aligning to TRBD2. V dropped 2 bases and J dropped 4; count of bases not matched to a gene: 7. The CDR3 contains 16 residues. Germline lookup yields CDR1 SGHAT and CDR2 FQNNGV. The CDR3 spells CASSLIAGGTADTQYF. In nucleotides, the CDR3 is TGTGCCAGCAGCTTAATCGCGGGGGGGACAGCAGATACGCAGTATTTT.

The chain links TRBV4-1 to TRBJ1-3, with D unresolved. Germline V CDR1 and CDR2: MGHRA, YSYEKL. The CDR3 has 17 residues. The ends were cut back, 0 bases at V and 0 bases at J, with 12 bases in the middle. The CDR3 DNA sequence: TGCGCCAGCAGCCAAGATGGGAGAATCCTCTCTGGAAACACCATATATTTT. Translating it yields CASSQDGRILSGNTIYF.

This clonotype was seen at least ten times. The V and J genes are TRBV7-3 and TRBJ2-3, with a possible D match to TRBD1 (5 bases). V was trimmed by 9 bases and J by 2 bases, leaving 9 bases between them. Germline V lookup: CDR1 SGHTA, CDR2 FQGTGA. The CDR3 totals 12 residues. The CDR3 is CASTDNTDTQYF. In nucleotides, the CDR3 is TGTGCCAGTACGGACAACACAGATACGCAGTATTTT.

This clonotype was seen a handful of times. The rearrangement uses TRBV27 and TRBJ2-3; possible D gene TRBD1, 6 bases. The germline gives CDR1 MNHEY, CDR2 SMNVEV (reference sequence). The CDR3 has 15 amino acids. Trimming left V 3 bases short and J 4 bases short, with 14 bases between. CDR3: CASSFSSQGADTQYF. DNA of the CDR3: TGTGCCAGCAGTTTCTCATCACAGGGAGCAGATACGCAGTATTTT.

This clonotype showed up just a few times. The chain has TRBV25-1 and TRBJ2-7; 9 bases line up with TRBD1. After removal of 5 bases from V and 2 bases from J, the junction contained 7 bases not matched to a gene. CDR3 size: 15 residues. Germline-derived CDR1 and CDR2 are MGHDK and SYGVNS. CDR3 amino acids: CASSSQGTGTYEQYF. The CDR3 DNA is TGTGCCAGCAGTTCCCAGGGGACAGGGACCTACGAGCAGTACTTC.

This clonotype was counted only a few times. This chain connects TRBV6-1 to TRBJ2-3; D possibly corresponds to TRBD2 (5 bases). The V end lost 4 bases, the J end lost 2 bases, and 13 bases lay between the germline ends. Germline-derived CDR1 and CDR2 are MNHNS and SASEGT. CDR3 length equals 15 residues. CDR3 in amino acids: CASSAASGSTDTQYF. The CDR3 DNA reads as TGTGCCAGCAGTGCGGCCTCGGGGTCCACAGATACGCAGTATTTT.

The V call is TRBV12-3 or TRBV12-4, the J call TRBJ2-6; no firm D call. The CDR3 is 14 amino acids. The ends were cut back, 6 bases at V and 0 bases at J, with 6 bases in the middle. CDR3 protein: CASRISSGANVLTF. The CDR3 DNA sequence: TGTGCCAGCAGGATTTCCTCTGGGGCCAACGTCCTGACTTTC.

This clonotype showed up just a few times. CDR3 in DNA: TGCGCCAGCAGCTTGGTCCGGACTAGCGGGGGGGTAAAGAAAGAAGAGACCCAGTACTTC. Translating gives CASSLVRTSGGVKKEETQYF. V usage is TRBV5-1 and J usage is TRBJ2-5; 15 bases are shared with TRBD2. The germline gives CDR1 SGHRS, CDR2 YFSETQ. Germline trimming cut 0 bases from V and 3 bases from J; bases unmatched to any gene: 12. The CDR3 covers 20 residues.